This TCR beta chain is from a study of T cell responses to AZD1222 COVID-19 vaccine. Study-wide results and caveats: Baseline seropositivity occurred in only a handful of AZD1222 recipients. Nearly half of spike-specific TCRs reportedly target variant regions that are unmutated in the B.1.351 and B.1.1.7 variants.

The CDR3 extends over 13 amino acids. Deletions cut 2 bases from V and 2 bases from J, with 9 bases between. Germline loops: CDR1 SQVTM, CDR2 ANQGSEA. Only in-frame clones appear in the TCRdb table, and some are missing; sequencing was by immunoSEQ multiplex PCR. Of approximately 150,000 clones listed, just over 90% are singletons. A note on this clone: Antigen specificity is unknown.

The J gene is TRBJ1-2, the V gene TRBV29-1; D is possibly TRBD1 (6 bases). The clonotype originates from an adult in good health. The material sequenced was peripheral blood, taken on day 0 of AZD1222 vaccination. CDR3 coding DNA: TGCAGCGTTGAAATACAGGGAAACTATGGCTACACCTTC. Its protein product is CSVEIQGNYGYTF.